This T cell receptor beta chain was identified during a study of post-analysis software for immune sequencing data. General study results and limits: Five TRBV segments occurring more often in patients than controls included TRBV5-6, TRBV5-1 and TRBV20-1. By F measure, samples from a shared preparation batch strongly co-clustered.

The length of the CDR3 is 11 residues. Germline V gene data show CDR1 as DFQATT and CDR2 as SNEGSKA (reference sequence). Unique molecular identifiers were carried by the TCR beta cDNA libraries. TCRdb itself ran the PCR reads through MiXCR, one entry per CDR3 protein. Of some 240,000 distinct CDR3 sequences detected, roughly a third appear once; the ten largest clones hold approximately 4.6%. The table lists this clonotype with a count of one. The antigen remains unidentified. Since a much larger clone is just one base distant, this may be a read error. This chain joins TRBV20-1 and TRBJ2-1; no firm D call. The sequenced sample consisted of blood. The receptor was derived from a girl under 18 with multiple sclerosis. This CDR3 is CSGSWNNGQFF. CDR3 nucleotides: TGCAGTGGGTCATGGAACAATGGGCAGTTCTTC.